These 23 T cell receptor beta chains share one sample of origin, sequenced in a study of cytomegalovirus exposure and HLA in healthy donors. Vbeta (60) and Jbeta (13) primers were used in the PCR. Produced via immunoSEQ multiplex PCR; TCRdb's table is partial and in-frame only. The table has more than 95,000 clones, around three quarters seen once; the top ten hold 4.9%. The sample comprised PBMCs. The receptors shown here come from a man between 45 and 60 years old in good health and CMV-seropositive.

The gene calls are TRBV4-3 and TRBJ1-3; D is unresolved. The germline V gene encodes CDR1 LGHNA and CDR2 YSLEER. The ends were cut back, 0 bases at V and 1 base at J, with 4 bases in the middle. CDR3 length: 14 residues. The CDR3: CASSQERSGNTIYF. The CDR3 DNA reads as TGCGCCAGCAGCCAAGAGCGTTCTGGAAACACCATATATTTT.

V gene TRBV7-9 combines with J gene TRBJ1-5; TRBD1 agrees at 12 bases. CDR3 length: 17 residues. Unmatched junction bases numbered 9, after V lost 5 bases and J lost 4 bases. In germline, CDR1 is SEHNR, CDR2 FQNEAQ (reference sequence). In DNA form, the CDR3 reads TGTGCCAGCAGCCCCGGGACAGGGGGCTGGGGTAATCAGCCCCAGCATTTT. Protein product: CASSPGTGGWGNQPQHF.

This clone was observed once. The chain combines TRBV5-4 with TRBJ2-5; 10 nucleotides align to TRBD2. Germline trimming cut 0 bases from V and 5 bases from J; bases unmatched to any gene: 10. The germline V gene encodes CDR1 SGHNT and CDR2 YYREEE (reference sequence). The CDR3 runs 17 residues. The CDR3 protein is CASSLGIAGGPRETQYF. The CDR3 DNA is TGTGCCAGCAGCTTGGGGATAGCGGGGGGCCCGAGGGAGACCCAGTACTTC.

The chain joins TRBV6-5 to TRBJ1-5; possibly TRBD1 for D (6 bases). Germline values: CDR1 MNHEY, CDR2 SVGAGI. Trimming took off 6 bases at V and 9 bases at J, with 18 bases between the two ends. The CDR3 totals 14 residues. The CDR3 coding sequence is TGTGCCAGCAGGCAGGCGGCAGGGGTTAGGCCCCAGCATTTT. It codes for CASRQAAGVRPQHF.

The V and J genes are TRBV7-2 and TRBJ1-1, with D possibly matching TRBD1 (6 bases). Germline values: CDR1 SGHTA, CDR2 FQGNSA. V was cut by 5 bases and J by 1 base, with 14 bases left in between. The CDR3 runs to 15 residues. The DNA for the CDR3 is TGTGCCAGCAGCCAAACCCCGGACAGGAACACTGAAGCTTTCTTT. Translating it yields CASSQTPDRNTEAFF.

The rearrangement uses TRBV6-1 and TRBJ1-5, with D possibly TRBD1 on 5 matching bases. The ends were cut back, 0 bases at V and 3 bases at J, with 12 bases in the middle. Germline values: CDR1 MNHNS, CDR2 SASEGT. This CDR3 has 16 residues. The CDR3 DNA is TGTGCCAGCAGTGAAGCGGGACTCACAGTCAATCAGCCCCAGCATTTT. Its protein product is CASSEAGLTVNQPQHF.

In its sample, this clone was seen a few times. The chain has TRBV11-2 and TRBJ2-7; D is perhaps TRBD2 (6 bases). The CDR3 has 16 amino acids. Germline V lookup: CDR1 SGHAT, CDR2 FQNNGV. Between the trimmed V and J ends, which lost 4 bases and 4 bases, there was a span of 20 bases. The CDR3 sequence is CASSYLSFGAGYEQYF. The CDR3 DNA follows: TGTGCCAGCAGCTACTTAAGCTTCGGGGCGGGATACGAGCAGTACTTC.

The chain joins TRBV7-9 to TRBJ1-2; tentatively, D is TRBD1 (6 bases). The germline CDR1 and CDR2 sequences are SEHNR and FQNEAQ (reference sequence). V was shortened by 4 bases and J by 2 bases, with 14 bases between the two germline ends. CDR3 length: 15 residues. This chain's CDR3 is CASSSTKDSNYGYTF. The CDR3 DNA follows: TGTGCCAGCAGCTCCACCAAGGACAGCAACTATGGCTACACCTTC.

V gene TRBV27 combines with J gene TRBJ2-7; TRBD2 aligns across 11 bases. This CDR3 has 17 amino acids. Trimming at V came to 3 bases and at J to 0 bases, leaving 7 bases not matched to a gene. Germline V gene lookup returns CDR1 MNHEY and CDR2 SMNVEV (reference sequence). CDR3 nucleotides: TGTGCCAGCAGTTTTAAGCTAGCGGGAGGTCACTCCTACGAGCAGTACTTC. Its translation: CASSFKLAGGHSYEQYF.

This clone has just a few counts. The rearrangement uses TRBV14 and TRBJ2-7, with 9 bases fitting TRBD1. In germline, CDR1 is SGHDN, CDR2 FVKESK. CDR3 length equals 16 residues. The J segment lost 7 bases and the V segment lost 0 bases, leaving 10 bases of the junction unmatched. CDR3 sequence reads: CASSQDLEDRGREQYF. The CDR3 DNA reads TGTGCCAGCAGCCAAGATTTGGAGGACAGGGGAAGGGAGCAGTACTTC.

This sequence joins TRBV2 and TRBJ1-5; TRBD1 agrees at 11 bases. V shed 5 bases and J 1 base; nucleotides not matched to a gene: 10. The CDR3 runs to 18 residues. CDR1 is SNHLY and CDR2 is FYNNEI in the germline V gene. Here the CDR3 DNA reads TGTGCCAGCAGTTTACCTATCGGGACAGGGGGAAGCAATCAGCCCCAGCATTTT. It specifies CASSLPIGTGGSNQPQHF.

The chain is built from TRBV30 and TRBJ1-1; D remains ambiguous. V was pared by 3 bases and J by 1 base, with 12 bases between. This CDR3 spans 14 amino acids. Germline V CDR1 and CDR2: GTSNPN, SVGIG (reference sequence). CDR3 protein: CAWRLVGRNTEAFF. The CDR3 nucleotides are TGTGCCTGGAGGCTAGTAGGGAGGAACACTGAAGCTTTCTTT. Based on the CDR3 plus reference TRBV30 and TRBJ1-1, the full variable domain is SQTIHQWPATLVQPVGSPLSLECTVEGTSNPNLYWYRQAAGRGLQLLFYSVGIGQISSEVPQNLSASRPQDRQFILSSKKLLLSDSGFYLCAWRLVGRNTEAFFGQGTRLTVV.

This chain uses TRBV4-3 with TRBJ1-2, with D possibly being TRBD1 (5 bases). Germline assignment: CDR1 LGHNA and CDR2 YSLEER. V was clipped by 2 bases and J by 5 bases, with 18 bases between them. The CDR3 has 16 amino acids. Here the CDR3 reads CASSQPVGGKEYGYTF. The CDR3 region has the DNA TGCGCCAGCAGCCAACCCGTGGGGGGGAAGGAATATGGCTACACCTTC.

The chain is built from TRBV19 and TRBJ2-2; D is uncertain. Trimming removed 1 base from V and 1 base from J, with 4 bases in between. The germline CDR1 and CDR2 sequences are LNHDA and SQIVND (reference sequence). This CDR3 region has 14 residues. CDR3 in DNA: TGTGCCAGTAGTATAGGGCTGAACACCGGGGAGCTGTTTTTT. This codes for CASSIGLNTGELFF.

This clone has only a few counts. The CDR3 region is CASTVLNTEAFF. The CDR3 coding sequence is TGTGCCAGCACGGTTCTGAACACTGAAGCTTTCTTT. The V call is TRBV2, the J call TRBJ1-1; D gene ambiguous. The CDR3 loop spans 12 amino acids. CDR1 and CDR2 (germline): SNHLY, FYNNEI. The germline V and J ends were trimmed by 7 bases and 0 bases, with 6 bases remaining between them.

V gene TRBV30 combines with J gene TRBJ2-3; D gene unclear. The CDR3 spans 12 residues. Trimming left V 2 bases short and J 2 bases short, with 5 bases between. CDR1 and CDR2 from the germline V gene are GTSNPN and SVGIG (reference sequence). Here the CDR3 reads CAWSHYTDTQYF. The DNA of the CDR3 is TGTGCCTGGAGTCACTACACAGATACGCAGTATTTT.

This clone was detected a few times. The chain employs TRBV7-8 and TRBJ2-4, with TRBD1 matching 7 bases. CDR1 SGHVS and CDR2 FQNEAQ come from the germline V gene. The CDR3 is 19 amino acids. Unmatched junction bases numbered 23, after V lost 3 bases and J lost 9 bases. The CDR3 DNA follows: TGTGCCAGCAGCTTTTGGTCCCTCAGGGACAGAAGGCGGTATAGCATTCAGTACTTC. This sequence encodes CASSFWSLRDRRRYSIQYF.

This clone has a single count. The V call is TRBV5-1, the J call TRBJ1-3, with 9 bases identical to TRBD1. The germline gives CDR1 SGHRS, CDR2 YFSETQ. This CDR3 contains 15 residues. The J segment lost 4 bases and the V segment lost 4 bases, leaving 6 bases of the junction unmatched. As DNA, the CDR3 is TGCGCCAGCAGCGTCACAGGGGGCCCGGGAAACACCATATATTTT. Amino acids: CASSVTGGPGNTIYF. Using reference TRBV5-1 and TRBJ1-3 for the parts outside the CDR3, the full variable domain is KAGVTQTPRYLIKTRGQQVTLSCSPISGHRSVSWYQQTPGQGLQFLFEYFSETQRNKGNFPGRFSGRQFSNSRSEMNVSTLELGDSALYLCASSVTGGPGNTIYFGEGSWLTVV.

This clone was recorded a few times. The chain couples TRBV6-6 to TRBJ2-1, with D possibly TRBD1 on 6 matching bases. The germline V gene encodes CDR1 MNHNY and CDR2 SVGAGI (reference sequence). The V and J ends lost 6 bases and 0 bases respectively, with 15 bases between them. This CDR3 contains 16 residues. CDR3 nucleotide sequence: TGTGCCAGCAGCTCCGGACAGACCAGCTCCTACAATGAGCAGTTCTTC. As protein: CASSSGQTSSYNEQFF.

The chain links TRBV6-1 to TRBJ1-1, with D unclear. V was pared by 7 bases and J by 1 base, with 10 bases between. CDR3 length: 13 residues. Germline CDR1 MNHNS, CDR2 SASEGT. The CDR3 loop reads CASTQAGNTEAFF. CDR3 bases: TGTGCCAGCACCCAGGCAGGGAACACTGAAGCTTTCTTT.

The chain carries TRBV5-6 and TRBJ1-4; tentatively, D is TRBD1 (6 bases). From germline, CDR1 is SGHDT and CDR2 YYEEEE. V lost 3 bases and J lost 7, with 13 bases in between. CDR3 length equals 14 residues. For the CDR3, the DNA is TGTGCCAGCAGCTGGGGGCCGACCGGTGAAAAACTGTTTTTT. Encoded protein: CASSWGPTGEKLFF.

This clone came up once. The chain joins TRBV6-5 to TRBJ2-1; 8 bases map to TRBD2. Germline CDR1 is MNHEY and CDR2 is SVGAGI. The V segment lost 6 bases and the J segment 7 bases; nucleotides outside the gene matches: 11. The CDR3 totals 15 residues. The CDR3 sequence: CASSRGGLSINEQFF. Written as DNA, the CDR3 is TGTGCCAGCAGCCGGGGGGGCCTGTCTATTAATGAGCAGTTCTTC.

CDR3: CASSQEGAGETQYF. Written as DNA, the CDR3 is TGCGCCAGCAGCCAAGAGGGGGCTGGAGAGACCCAGTACTTC. The chain employs TRBV4-1 and TRBJ2-5; perhaps TRBD1 as D (6 bases). V lost 0 bases and J 4 bases, leaving 9 bases between the germline ends. The V gene's germline CDR1 is MGHRA and CDR2 YSYEKL. The CDR3 has 14 amino acids.